Listed below are T cell receptor beta chains from one sample, sequenced in a study of PD-1 blockade in classical Hodgkin lymphoma. Clones were read by immunoSEQ multiplex PCR, and TCRdb kept only the in-frame ones, dropping some. The profile shows about 93,000 clones, about nine tenths of them singletons. The sequencing used peripheral blood mononuclear cells (PBMCs), collected before the second cycle of nivolumab. These receptors originate from a human donor with classical Hodgkin lymphoma. CDR3s include the opening cysteine and the closing phenylalanine or tryptophan. A D gene is named only where the DNA matches it firmly. The size of a clone is reported for some rows only, either as once, few or many, or as a class for expanded clones.

clone size: -
J gene: TRBJ2-1
D gene: -
V gene: TRBV6-1
CDR3 protein: CASSEARPSYNEQFF
CDR3 DNA: TGTGCCAGCAGTGAAGCTAGGCCCTCCTACAATGAGCAGTTCTTC

clone size: -
J gene: TRBJ1-2
D gene: TRBD1
V gene: TRBV4-2
CDR3 protein: CASSLPTGTGVPGYTF
CDR3 DNA: TGTGCCAGCAGCCTCCCTACCGGGACAGGGGTTCCTGGCTACACCTTC

clone size: -
J gene: TRBJ1-2
D gene: TRBD1
V gene: TRBV19
CDR3 protein: CASSRDREYYGYTF
CDR3 DNA: TGTGCCAGTAGCCGGGACAGGGAATACTATGGCTACACCTTC

clone size: -
J gene: TRBJ2-3
D gene: TRBD2
V gene: TRBV5-1
CDR3 protein: CASSLGLAGYTDTQYF
CDR3 DNA: TGCGCCAGCAGCTTGGGACTAGCGGGATACACAGATACGCAGTATTTT

clone size: once
J gene: TRBJ1-2
D gene: -
V gene: TRBV27
CDR3 protein: CASSSRGGLGGYTF
CDR3 DNA: TGTGCCAGCAGTTCTCGAGGAGGCTTGGGCGGCTACACCTTC

clone size: -
J gene: TRBJ2-7
D gene: -
V gene: TRBV5-8
CDR3 protein: CSSRRLLSYEQYF
CDR3 DNA: TGTTCTTCGCGGAGGCTCCTCTCCTACGAGCAGTACTTC

clone size: -
J gene: TRBJ2-6
D gene: TRBD1
V gene: TRBV29-1
CDR3 protein: CSVSRGQANVLTF
CDR3 DNA: TGCAGCGTCTCCAGGGGGCAGGCCAACGTCCTGACTTTC

clone size: -
J gene: TRBJ2-2
D gene: -
V gene: TRBV28
CDR3 protein: CASSLGGSNTGELFF
CDR3 DNA: TGTGCCAGCAGTTTAGGGGGCTCGAACACCGGGGAGCTGTTTTTT

clone size: -
J gene: TRBJ2-3
D gene: TRBD2
V gene: TRBV6-6
CDR3 protein: CASSPRLAGYTDTQYF
CDR3 DNA: TGTGCCAGCAGTCCCCGACTAGCGGGATACACAGATACGCAGTATTTT

clone size: -
J gene: TRBJ1-4
D gene: -
V gene: TRBV7-9
CDR3 protein: CASSLALRQAATNEKLFF
CDR3 DNA: TGTGCCAGCAGCTTAGCCCTTAGACAGGCTGCAACTAATGAAAAACTGTTTTTT

clone size: -
J gene: TRBJ2-1
D gene: -
V gene: TRBV4-1
CDR3 protein: CASSQGAVNEQFF
CDR3 DNA: TGCGCCAGCAGCCAAGGGGCCGTCAATGAGCAGTTCTTC

clone size: -
J gene: TRBJ1-1
D gene: -
V gene: TRBV10-2
CDR3 protein: CASSPGGRTEAFF
CDR3 DNA: TGCGCCAGCAGCCCGGGGGGGAGAACTGAAGCTTTCTTT

clone size: -
J gene: TRBJ1-2
D gene: -
V gene: TRBV30
CDR3 protein: CAWSQQQGYYGYTF
CDR3 DNA: TGTGCCTGGAGCCAACAGCAGGGGTACTATGGCTACACCTTC

clone size: -
J gene: TRBJ2-1
D gene: -
V gene: TRBV6-5
CDR3 protein: CASRAGLPSYNEQFF
CDR3 DNA: TGTGCCAGCAGAGCAGGGCTACCTTCCTACAATGAGCAGTTCTTC

clone size: -
J gene: TRBJ2-7
D gene: -
V gene: TRBV4-1
CDR3 protein: CASSQDGARVSEQYF
CDR3 DNA: TGCGCCAGCAGCCAAGATGGAGCCAGGGTGTCCGAGCAGTACTTC

clone size: -
J gene: TRBJ2-5
D gene: TRBD2
V gene: TRBV2
CDR3 protein: CASSDLAGRGQTQYF
CDR3 DNA: TGTGCCAGCAGTGACCTAGCGGGACGAGGGCAGACCCAGTACTTC

clone size: -
J gene: TRBJ1-2
D gene: -
V gene: TRBV28
CDR3 protein: CASISGYDYGYTF
CDR3 DNA: TGTGCCAGCATATCAGGGTACGACTATGGCTACACCTTC

clone size: -
J gene: TRBJ2-1
D gene: -
V gene: TRBV30
CDR3 protein: CAWSGSRGPWYEQFF
CDR3 DNA: TGTGCCTGGAGTGGATCGCGCGGCCCCTGGTATGAGCAGTTCTTC

clone size: once
J gene: TRBJ2-1
D gene: TRBD2
V gene: TRBV27
CDR3 protein: CASSFLTSGRGDEQFF
CDR3 DNA: TGTGCCAGCAGTTTCCTGACTAGCGGGAGGGGCGATGAGCAGTTCTTC

clone size: -
J gene: TRBJ1-5
D gene: -
V gene: TRBV6-4
CDR3 protein: CASSDVRQPQHF
CDR3 DNA: TGTGCCAGCAGTGACGTGCGTCAGCCCCAGCATTTT

clone size: once
J gene: TRBJ2-5
D gene: -
V gene: TRBV29-1
CDR3 protein: CSGILDSTETQYF
CDR3 DNA: TGCAGCGGGATACTAGACTCGACAGAGACCCAGTACTTC

clone size: -
J gene: TRBJ2-5
D gene: TRBD1
V gene: TRBV7-9
CDR3 protein: CASSPRRDSQETQYF
CDR3 DNA: TGTGCCAGCAGCCCGCGTAGGGACAGCCAAGAGACCCAGTACTTC

clone size: -
J gene: TRBJ2-2
D gene: TRBD2
V gene: TRBV10-3
CDR3 protein: CATNRDYSTGELFF
CDR3 DNA: TGTGCCACTAACCGGGACTACTCCACCGGGGAGCTGTTTTTT

clone size: -
J gene: TRBJ2-7
D gene: -
V gene: TRBV30
CDR3 protein: CAWGNSYEQYF
CDR3 DNA: TGTGCCTGGGGGAATTCCTACGAGCAGTACTTC

clone size: -
J gene: TRBJ2-7
D gene: TRBD2
V gene: TRBV6-5
CDR3 protein: CASGWGGTYEQYF
CDR3 DNA: TGTGCCAGCGGTTGGGGGGGAACCTACGAGCAGTACTTC

clone size: -
J gene: TRBJ1-2
D gene: -
V gene: TRBV28
CDR3 protein: CASSSEGWAAYGYTF
CDR3 DNA: TGTGCCAGCAGTTCCGAGGGGTGGGCAGCCTATGGCTACACCTTC

clone size: -
J gene: TRBJ2-1
D gene: TRBD2
V gene: TRBV2
CDR3 protein: CASSPSSGLAGGGEQFF
CDR3 DNA: TGTGCCAGCAGCCCCTCGTCCGGACTAGCGGGAGGGGGTGAGCAGTTCTTC

clone size: -
J gene: TRBJ1-1
D gene: -
V gene: TRBV28
CDR3 protein: CASSLFGRAGTEAFF
CDR3 DNA: TGTGCCAGCAGTTTATTTGGCAGGGCGGGCACTGAAGCTTTCTTT

clone size: -
J gene: TRBJ2-2
D gene: -
V gene: TRBV15
CDR3 protein: CATSRERRQGGTGELFF
CDR3 DNA: TGTGCCACCAGCAGAGAGAGGAGGCAGGGTGGCACCGGGGAGCTGTTTTTT

clone size: -
J gene: TRBJ1-1
D gene: -
V gene: TRBV21-1
CDR3 protein: CASPYRTLGGMNTEAFF
CDR3 DNA: TGTGCCAGCCCTTATCGGACGTTGGGAGGAATGAACACTGAAGCTTTCTTT

clone size: -
J gene: TRBJ1-5
D gene: TRBD1
V gene: TRBV28
CDR3 protein: CASRDRGNQPQHF
CDR3 DNA: TGTGCCAGCAGGGACAGGGGCAATCAGCCCCAGCATTTT

clone size: -
J gene: TRBJ2-7
D gene: TRBD1
V gene: TRBV6-5
CDR3 protein: CASRDRLSYEQYF
CDR3 DNA: TGTGCCAGCAGGGACAGGCTCTCCTACGAGCAGTACTTC

clone size: -
J gene: TRBJ1-2
D gene: -
V gene: TRBV30
CDR3 protein: CAWSVGWGASGYTF
CDR3 DNA: TGTGCCTGGAGTGTTGGTTGGGGCGCAAGCGGCTACACCTTC

clone size: few
J gene: TRBJ2-7
D gene: -
V gene: TRBV2
CDR3 protein: CASSWDLRAGEQYF
CDR3 DNA: TGTGCCAGCAGTTGGGACCTTCGCGCGGGGGAGCAGTACTTC

clone size: -
J gene: TRBJ2-3
D gene: TRBD2
V gene: TRBV2
CDR3 protein: CASSGRTSGRPNTQYF
CDR3 DNA: TGTGCCAGCAGTGGAAGGACTAGCGGGAGGCCGAATACGCAGTATTTT

clone size: few
J gene: TRBJ2-4
D gene: TRBD1
V gene: TRBV19
CDR3 protein: CASRFPDRAIQYF
CDR3 DNA: TGTGCCAGTAGATTCCCAGACAGGGCCATTCAGTACTTC

clone size: once
J gene: TRBJ2-1
D gene: -
V gene: TRBV15
CDR3 protein: CATSRQGLRTLSSYNEQFF
CDR3 DNA: TGTGCCACCAGCAGGCAGGGCCTACGGACTCTTAGCTCCTACAATGAGCAGTTCTTC

clone size: -
J gene: TRBJ2-6
D gene: -
V gene: TRBV6-1
CDR3 protein: CASSEGRGVLTF
CDR3 DNA: TGTGCCAGCAGTGAAGGCCGCGGCGTCCTGACTTTC

clone size: -
J gene: TRBJ2-3
D gene: -
V gene: TRBV7-2
CDR3 protein: CASSLGYGSDTQYF
CDR3 DNA: TGTGCCAGCAGCTTAGGGTACGGCTCAGATACGCAGTATTTT

clone size: -
J gene: TRBJ2-7
D gene: TRBD2
V gene: TRBV9
CDR3 protein: CASSLTGGAYEQYF
CDR3 DNA: TGTGCCAGCAGCTTGACTGGGGGGGCCTACGAGCAGTACTTC

clone size: -
J gene: TRBJ2-5
D gene: TRBD2
V gene: TRBV19
CDR3 protein: CASSPGLAVETQYF
CDR3 DNA: TGTGCCAGTAGTCCGGGACTAGCCGTGGAGACCCAGTACTTC

clone size: -
J gene: TRBJ1-1
D gene: TRBD1
V gene: TRBV25-1
CDR3 protein: CASSPRGRGSNTEAFF
CDR3 DNA: TGTGCCAGCAGTCCCAGGGGGCGCGGCTCCAACACTGAAGCTTTCTTT

clone size: -
J gene: TRBJ2-3
D gene: TRBD1
V gene: TRBV4-1
CDR3 protein: CASSPPAPGQRSTDTQYF
CDR3 DNA: TGCGCCAGCAGCCCCCCCGCGCCGGGACAGAGAAGCACAGATACGCAGTATTTT

clone size: -
J gene: TRBJ2-4
D gene: TRBD1
V gene: TRBV5-1
CDR3 protein: CASSLQGAAKNIQYF
CDR3 DNA: TGCGCCAGCAGCTTGCAGGGGGCCGCCAAAAACATTCAGTACTTC

clone size: -
J gene: TRBJ1-1
D gene: -
V gene: TRBV28
CDR3 protein: CASSNQRGGNTEAFF
CDR3 DNA: TGTGCCAGCAGCAATCAAAGGGGGGGTAACACTGAAGCTTTCTTT

clone size: -
J gene: TRBJ2-1
D gene: -
V gene: TRBV7-6
CDR3 protein: CASSSSEEWYNEQFF
CDR3 DNA: TGTGCCAGCAGTTCTAGCGAAGAGTGGTACAATGAGCAGTTCTTC

clone size: -
J gene: TRBJ1-4
D gene: -
V gene: TRBV7-8
CDR3 protein: CASSRVEASRKLFF
CDR3 DNA: TGTGCCAGCAGCAGAGTGGAGGCGTCAAGAAAACTGTTTTTT

clone size: -
J gene: TRBJ1-5
D gene: TRBD1
V gene: TRBV28
CDR3 protein: CASSPGQGNQPQHF
CDR3 DNA: TGTGCCAGCAGTCCCGGACAGGGCAATCAGCCCCAGCATTTT

clone size: -
J gene: TRBJ1-2
D gene: -
V gene: TRBV7-2
CDR3 protein: CASSLVSLGGYTF
CDR3 DNA: TGTGCCAGCAGCTTAGTCTCCCTGGGAGGCTACACCTTC

clone size: few
J gene: TRBJ1-1
D gene: TRBD1
V gene: TRBV13
CDR3 protein: CASSQRTGPTEAFF
CDR3 DNA: TGTGCCAGCAGCCAACGGACAGGGCCCACTGAAGCTTTCTTT

clone size: -
J gene: TRBJ1-2
D gene: -
V gene: TRBV27
CDR3 protein: CASSPTRQIEGYTF
CDR3 DNA: TGTGCCAGCAGTCCCACTAGACAGATCGAGGGCTACACCTTC

clone size: once
J gene: TRBJ2-5
D gene: -
V gene: TRBV28
CDR3 protein: CASSFLWPLQETQYF
CDR3 DNA: TGTGCCAGCAGTTTCCTTTGGCCGCTACAAGAGACCCAGTACTTC

clone size: -
J gene: TRBJ1-3
D gene: -
V gene: TRBV7-6
CDR3 protein: CASSPQGPGNTIYF
CDR3 DNA: TGTGCCAGCAGCCCCCAGGGGCCTGGAAACACCATATATTTT

clone size: -
J gene: TRBJ1-2
D gene: -
V gene: TRBV27
CDR3 protein: CASSLSRVTYGYTF
CDR3 DNA: TGTGCCAGCAGTTTATCGAGGGTTACATATGGCTACACCTTC

clone size: -
J gene: TRBJ2-7
D gene: -
V gene: TRBV6-5
CDR3 protein: CASRLRDGSYEQYF
CDR3 DNA: TGTGCCAGCAGGCTCCGGGACGGCTCCTACGAGCAGTACTTC

clone size: -
J gene: TRBJ2-6
D gene: -
V gene: TRBV7-2
CDR3 protein: CASSLVGASGANVLTF
CDR3 DNA: TGTGCCAGCAGCTTAGTTGGGGCCTCTGGGGCCAACGTCCTGACTTTC

clone size: -
J gene: TRBJ1-5
D gene: TRBD1
V gene: TRBV28
CDR3 protein: CASSSWTGSNQPQHF
CDR3 DNA: TGTGCCAGCAGTAGTTGGACAGGTAGCAATCAGCCCCAGCATTTT

clone size: -
J gene: TRBJ2-1
D gene: TRBD2
V gene: TRBV5-1
CDR3 protein: CASSLRLADSYNEQFF
CDR3 DNA: TGCGCCAGCAGCCTCCGACTAGCGGACTCCTACAATGAGCAGTTCTTC

clone size: once
J gene: TRBJ2-1
D gene: TRBD2
V gene: TRBV18
CDR3 protein: CASSPLPSGSIWNEQFF
CDR3 DNA: TGTGCCAGCTCACCGTTACCTAGCGGGAGTATCTGGAATGAGCAGTTCTTC

clone size: -
J gene: TRBJ1-5
D gene: -
V gene: TRBV9
CDR3 protein: CASSQGPISNQPQHF
CDR3 DNA: TGTGCCAGCAGCCAGGGCCCTATTAGCAATCAGCCCCAGCATTTT